The T cell receptor (beta chain) under discussion was sequenced for a study of radiotherapy plus CTLA-4 blockade in lung cancer. The CDR3 is 17 amino acids. In germline, CDR1 is SNHLY, CDR2 FYNNEI. V lost 6 bases, J lost 6 bases, and 17 bases stayed unmatched. TCRdb's table, derived via immunoSEQ multiplex PCR, lists solely in-frame clones and lacks some. The sample records more than 50,000 clones, roughly three quarters being singletons. Findings and limits, study-wide: Tumor-origin TCR clones grew in blood after radiotherapy plus ipilimumab. Best predicting response, reportedly, were early blood T cell clone dynamics, with interferon-beta.

In the case of this clone: Its cognate antigen is unknown.

The sequence was obtained from a human donor with non-small cell lung cancer who had a complete response to radiotherapy plus ipilimumab. Sample: peripheral blood, taken from a patient treated with radiotherapy plus ipilimumab. The chain has TRBV2 and TRBJ2-3, with 8 bases fitting TRBD2. In nucleotides, the CDR3 is TGTGCCAGCAGCCCGACTGGTAGCGGGATAACGGCGGATACGCAGTATTTT. Encoded protein: CASSPTGSGITADTQYF.